This TCR beta chain was identified during a study of monozygotic twins with inflammatory bowel disease. TCRdb reanalyzed the 5' RACE reads, giving one entry per CDR3 protein sequence and no DNA. The sample's table shows roughly 330,000 distinct CDR3 sequences. CDR1 is MDHEN, CDR2 SYDVKM, per germline. This CDR3 has 15 residues. This clonotype was obtained from a human donor with ulcerative colitis or Crohn's disease, or a healthy co-twin of an affected twin (not recorded which). The chain combines TRBV28 with TRBJ1-1; checking the TCRdb D call of TRBD1 is not possible without DNA. The sequenced sample was blood. CDR3 sequence: CASTVWGAEGTEAFF.